A single sample gave rise to the 3 T cell receptor beta chains below, sequenced in a study of blood T cell repertoires in COVID-19. Measured with immunoSEQ multiplex PCR; TCRdb has only the in-frame clones, and not every one. The sample yields fewer than 200,000 clones, around 83% seen once. The sample was PBMCs or T cells enriched from blood (not recorded which). The source is a woman between 45 and 65 years old in a cohort exposed to, infected with or recovered from COVID-19 (not recorded which).

The chain combines TRBV19 with TRBJ1-1; D is undetermined. CDR1 is LNHDA, CDR2 SQIVND, per germline (reference sequence). V shed 0 bases and J shed 2 bases, with 7 bases lying between them. This CDR3 contains 14 residues. The CDR3 sequence is CASSIDSSNTEAFF. CDR3 DNA: TGTGCCAGTAGTATAGATTCTAGCAACACTGAAGCTTTCTTT.

The rearrangement uses TRBV5-1 and TRBJ2-5; TRBD2 matches at 9 bases. The CDR3 spans 15 residues. In germline, CDR1 is SGHRS, CDR2 YFSETQ. Losses at the gene ends were 4 bases for V and 2 bases for J; bases not matched to a gene: 6. The CDR3: CASSGGTSQQETQYF. DNA of the CDR3: TGCGCCAGCAGCGGCGGGACTAGCCAGCAAGAGACCCAGTACTTC.

The chain links TRBV10-3 to TRBJ1-6, with D tentatively TRBD1 (5 bases). Trimming took off 1 base at V and 0 bases at J, with 7 bases between the two ends. Germline-derived CDR1 and CDR2 are ENHRY and SYGVKD. CDR3 length equals 16 residues. The CDR3 DNA reads as TGTGCCATCAGTGAGTGGGGGGGCTCCTATAATTCACCCCTCCACTTT. Protein product: CAISEWGGSYNSPLHF.